The rows below give T cell receptor beta chains drawn from one sample of a study of tumor-infiltrating lymphocytes in primary liver carcinoma. TCRdb re-called the multiplex PCR reads with MiXCR, one entry per CDR3 protein. The repertoire consists of approximately 88,000 distinct CDR3 sequences, with around 70% occurring once and the leading ten covering roughly 30%. Sequences were obtained from tumor-adjacent normal liver tissue. Source of these receptors: a man aged 40-55 years with primary liver carcinoma and hepatitis B virus infection. Both conserved end residues are part of each CDR3. The order of the fields is CDR3 DNA, CDR3 protein, J gene, clone size, D gene, V gene. A D gene is named only where the DNA matches it firmly. Rows give clone size only sometimes, using once, few, many, or a class for an expanded clone.

cdr3_nt: TGCACCAGCAGCCAAGATTCGAGGGGCATCGCTGAAGCTTTCTTT; cdr3_aa: CTSSQDSRGIAEAFF; j_call: TRBJ1-1; clone_size: few; d_call: .; v_call: TRBV4-1
cdr3_nt: TGTGCCAGCAGCTTAGGATCCGGGCCCGGCACAGATACGCAGTGTTTT; cdr3_aa: CASSLGSGPGTDTQCF; j_call: TRBJ2-3; clone_size: .; d_call: .; v_call: TRBV11-2
cdr3_nt: TGCAGCGCCCCGTGGAATAGCGGGAGGCACTCCTACGAACAGTACTTC; cdr3_aa: CSAPWNSGRHSYEQYF; j_call: TRBJ2-7; clone_size: .; d_call: TRBD2; v_call: TRBV29-1
cdr3_nt: TGTGCCAGGAGGAGACAGGGGGTGGGCTACGAGCAGTACTTC; cdr3_aa: CARRRQGVGYEQYF; j_call: TRBJ2-7; clone_size: .; d_call: TRBD1; v_call: TRBV6-5
cdr3_nt: TGTGCCAGCAGCTCCGAGGGGAACATTGAAGCTTTCTTT; cdr3_aa: CASSSEGNIEAFF; j_call: TRBJ1-1; clone_size: .; d_call: .; v_call: TRBV5-5
cdr3_nt: TGCGCTAGCAGAGGGACATCCTACGAGCAGCACTTC; cdr3_aa: CASRGTSYEQHF; j_call: TRBJ2-7; clone_size: .; d_call: .; v_call: TRBV4-1
cdr3_nt: TGTGCCAGCAGCTTATCACGAGGGCTGGACACCGGGGAGGTGTTTTTT; cdr3_aa: CASSLSRGLDTGEVFF; j_call: TRBJ2-2; clone_size: .; d_call: .; v_call: TRBV7-3
cdr3_nt: TGCAGCCTCCTGAGCGGTTTCCGCTACAATGAGCAGTTCTTC; cdr3_aa: CSLLSGFRYNEQFF; j_call: TRBJ2-1; clone_size: many; d_call: .; v_call: TRBV29-1
cdr3_nt: TGTGCCAGCAACTTAGGAGCGGGAGTTCAAGATGAGCAGTTCTTC; cdr3_aa: CASNLGAGVQDEQFF; j_call: TRBJ2-1; clone_size: once; d_call: TRBD2; v_call: TRBV11-2
cdr3_nt: TGTGCCTGGAGCCAGATGCACACTGGAGCTTTCTTT; cdr3_aa: CAWSQMHTGAFF; j_call: TRBJ1-1; clone_size: .; d_call: .; v_call: TRBV30
cdr3_nt: TGCGCCAGCAGTCAAGTCTCCGCGAGTATGGTCGGGGAGCTGTTTTTT; cdr3_aa: CASSQVSASMVGELFF; j_call: TRBJ2-2; clone_size: .; d_call: .; v_call: TRBV4-1
cdr3_nt: TGTGCCAGTAGTTACCGGGATGAAACAGGTACGCAGTATTTT; cdr3_aa: CASSYRDETGTQYF; j_call: TRBJ2-3; clone_size: .; d_call: .; v_call: TRBV6-2/TRBV6-3
cdr3_nt: TGTGCCAGCAGCGAAGATAGAGTGGGTGAGCAGTTCTTC; cdr3_aa: CASSEDRVGEQFF; j_call: TRBJ2-1; clone_size: .; d_call: .; v_call: TRBV6-1
cdr3_nt: TGTGCCAGCAGCCAAGTAGTGTACCAAGAGACCCAGTACTTC; cdr3_aa: CASSQVVYQETQYF; j_call: TRBJ2-5; clone_size: .; d_call: .; v_call: TRBV4-2
cdr3_nt: TGTGCCAGCATCTTAATGGGAGACACCCGGTACTTC; cdr3_aa: CASILMGDTRYF; j_call: TRBJ2-5; clone_size: .; d_call: .; v_call: TRBV11-2
cdr3_nt: TGCAGCGCGTGGACAGAGAGCTACGAGCAGTACTTC; cdr3_aa: CSAWTESYEQYF; j_call: TRBJ2-7; clone_size: .; d_call: .; v_call: TRBV29-1
cdr3_nt: TGTGCCAGCGGCTCTAGGGTGGTAACGAACACCGGGGAGTGGTTTTTT; cdr3_aa: CASGSRVVTNTGEWFF; j_call: TRBJ2-2; clone_size: .; d_call: .; v_call: TRBV11-2
cdr3_nt: TGCAGCGAAGGGACTCCGGGCCAAGAGACCCAGTACTTC; cdr3_aa: CSEGTPGQETQYF; j_call: TRBJ2-5; clone_size: many; d_call: .; v_call: TRBV29-1
cdr3_nt: TGTGCCAGAAGCTCTCTGAAGTCGGTCACAAAGAACCCTGAAGCTTTCTTT; cdr3_aa: CARSSLKSVTKNPEAFF; j_call: TRBJ1-1; clone_size: .; d_call: .; v_call: TRBV5-3
cdr3_nt: TGTGCCAGTAGGTGGGAACAGACCATCAATCAGCCCCAGCATTTT; cdr3_aa: CASRWEQTINQPQHF; j_call: TRBJ1-5; clone_size: .; d_call: .; v_call: TRBV19
cdr3_nt: TGCAGCGGTAGCCGGGGGGCAGGGTGGAATGGGCAGTTCTTC; cdr3_aa: CSGSRGAGWNGQFF; j_call: TRBJ2-1; clone_size: .; d_call: .; v_call: TRBV29-1
cdr3_nt: TGCAGCGTTGAAGATCGCGGGGAGCTGTTTTTT; cdr3_aa: CSVEDRGELFF; j_call: TRBJ2-2; clone_size: many; d_call: .; v_call: TRBV29-1
cdr3_nt: TGCAGCGTTGGGGTTATAGGGGAGGGCGGCTACACATTC; cdr3_aa: CSVGVIGEGGYTF; j_call: TRBJ1-2; clone_size: .; d_call: .; v_call: TRBV29-1
cdr3_nt: TGTGCCAGCAGCTCACAGGGGTCCTGGAGGGGCTACGAGCAGTACTTC; cdr3_aa: CASSSQGSWRGYEQYF; j_call: TRBJ2-7; clone_size: .; d_call: .; v_call: TRBV11-2
cdr3_nt: TGCGCCAGCAGTTATAGTAGCGGGTCCTCCTACGAGCAGTACTTC; cdr3_aa: CASSYSSGSSYEQYF; j_call: TRBJ2-7; clone_size: .; d_call: TRBD2; v_call: TRBV10-1
cdr3_nt: TGTGCCGGCACAGGGGGGACAGGGGGCGTCAATGAGCAGTTCTTC; cdr3_aa: CAGTGGTGGVNEQFF; j_call: TRBJ2-1; clone_size: .; d_call: TRBD1; v_call: TRBV11-2
cdr3_nt: TGCAGCGTCCTCCGTGAGGGGGTATACGAGCAGTACTTC; cdr3_aa: CSVLREGVYEQYF; j_call: TRBJ2-7; clone_size: many; d_call: .; v_call: TRBV29-1
cdr3_nt: TGTGCCATCCAAGGGGGGGACGATCAGCCCCAGCATTTT; cdr3_aa: CAIQGGDDQPQHF; j_call: TRBJ1-5; clone_size: many; d_call: .; v_call: TRBV10-3
cdr3_nt: TGTGCCAGCAGCTTAGGGTTAAATCAGCCCTGGCTTTTT; cdr3_aa: CASSLGLNQPWLF; j_call: TRBJ1-5; clone_size: once; d_call: .; v_call: TRBV11-2
cdr3_nt: TGTGCCAGCAGCTCTGGCTTCACTCTTCAAAATGAGCAGTTCTTC; cdr3_aa: CASSSGFTLQNEQFF; j_call: TRBJ2-1; clone_size: .; d_call: .; v_call: TRBV7-3
cdr3_nt: TGTGCCAGCAACGGACTAGCGGGGGGGAGCGGGGAGCTGTTTTTT; cdr3_aa: CASNGLAGGSGELFF; j_call: TRBJ2-2; clone_size: many; d_call: TRBD2; v_call: TRBV6-6
cdr3_nt: TGTGGCAGCAGGGGTCAGAGCGAAGATACGCAGTATTTT; cdr3_aa: CGSRGQSEDTQYF; j_call: TRBJ2-3; clone_size: .; d_call: .; v_call: TRBV6-1
cdr3_nt: TGCGCCAACAGCCAAGGTCAGACCAAAGATACGCAGTATTTT; cdr3_aa: CANSQGQTKDTQYF; j_call: TRBJ2-3; clone_size: .; d_call: .; v_call: TRBV4-1
cdr3_nt: TGCAGCGTTGAACTCGAGCTGCAGTTCTTC; cdr3_aa: CSVELELQFF; j_call: TRBJ2-1; clone_size: many; d_call: .; v_call: TRBV29-1
cdr3_nt: TGTGCCAACAGCGGGTGGTCAACCGGGGAGCTGTTTTTT; cdr3_aa: CANSGWSTGELFF; j_call: TRBJ2-2; clone_size: .; d_call: .; v_call: TRBV11-2
cdr3_nt: TGCAGCGTTGACGAGATAGGGGTGGTTGATGAGCAGTTCTTC; cdr3_aa: CSVDEIGVVDEQFF; j_call: TRBJ2-1; clone_size: .; d_call: .; v_call: TRBV29-1
cdr3_nt: TGTGCCAGCAGCCGAGCAGGACAGGGGGGAAACAATGAGCAGTTCTTC; cdr3_aa: CASSRAGQGGNNEQFF; j_call: TRBJ2-1; clone_size: .; d_call: TRBD1; v_call: TRBV4-1
cdr3_nt: TGTGCCAGCAGTGCCCACACGGTAAAGTATTTT; cdr3_aa: CASSAHTVKYF; j_call: TRBJ2-3; clone_size: .; d_call: .; v_call: TRBV11-2
cdr3_nt: TGTACCAGCAGTGAGTGGTGGACACAAGAGACCCAGTACTTC; cdr3_aa: CTSSEWWTQETQYF; j_call: TRBJ2-5; clone_size: .; d_call: .; v_call: TRBV6-1
cdr3_nt: TGTGCCAGCAGTTTAACAGCAGATAACAATCAGCCCCAGCATTTT; cdr3_aa: CASSLTADNNQPQHF; j_call: TRBJ1-5; clone_size: .; d_call: .; v_call: TRBV28
cdr3_nt: TGCAGCGTTGAAGATACAACTCACAATGAGCAGCTCTTC; cdr3_aa: CSVEDTTHNEQLF; j_call: TRBJ2-1; clone_size: .; d_call: .; v_call: TRBV29-1
cdr3_nt: TGTGCCAGCATTTACCGCTCAAGGGGCAATCAGCCCCAGTATTTT; cdr3_aa: CASIYRSRGNQPQYF; j_call: TRBJ2-3; clone_size: .; d_call: .; v_call: TRBV6-2/TRBV6-3
cdr3_nt: TGTGCCAGCAGTTTATGGACAGGGGTCCAAGAGACCCAGTACTTC; cdr3_aa: CASSLWTGVQETQYF; j_call: TRBJ2-5; clone_size: few; d_call: TRBD1; v_call: TRBV28
cdr3_nt: TGTGCCAGCAGCCAGGGTAGCGGAACTCAAGAGACCCAGTACTTC; cdr3_aa: CASSQGSGTQETQYF; j_call: TRBJ2-5; clone_size: many; d_call: .; v_call: TRBV4-2
cdr3_nt: TGTGCCAGCCACGTAGGGAGGGTCACTGAAGCTTTCTTT; cdr3_aa: CASHVGRVTEAFF; j_call: TRBJ1-1; clone_size: .; d_call: .; v_call: TRBV28
cdr3_nt: TGTGCCAGCAGCTTAGGTCTTGGGGCGGGAGTAGGCGAGCAGTACTTC; cdr3_aa: CASSLGLGAGVGEQYF; j_call: TRBJ2-7; clone_size: .; d_call: TRBD2; v_call: TRBV11-2
cdr3_nt: TGTGCCAGCAGTCAAGGGGGTGACGGGCTTAAGAACATTGAAGCTTTCTTT; cdr3_aa: CASSQGGDGLKNIEAFF; j_call: TRBJ1-1; clone_size: .; d_call: .; v_call: TRBV6-4
cdr3_nt: TGTGCCAGCAGTTACCTCGATGGCAGGGTATCGGAGACCCAGTACTTC; cdr3_aa: CASSYLDGRVSETQYF; j_call: TRBJ2-5; clone_size: many; d_call: .; v_call: TRBV6-6
cdr3_nt: TGTGCCAGCAGTTCCATTTCAGGGGGATCTGAAAAACTGTTTTTT; cdr3_aa: CASSSISGGSEKLFF; j_call: TRBJ1-4; clone_size: few; d_call: TRBD1; v_call: TRBV28
cdr3_nt: TGTGCCAGTAGCTTAGGTTGGGCGGACAGGGCGCAAGAGACCCAGTACTTC; cdr3_aa: CASSLGWADRAQETQYF; j_call: TRBJ2-5; clone_size: .; d_call: TRBD1; v_call: TRBV11-2
cdr3_nt: TGTGTCAGTAGCTCAACTGGACAGGGCGGTGAAAAACTGTTTTTT; cdr3_aa: CVSSSTGQGGEKLFF; j_call: TRBJ1-4; clone_size: .; d_call: TRBD1; v_call: TRBV11-2
cdr3_nt: TGCGCCAGCAGTCAAGATCCTAGCGGCACAGATACCCAGTATTTT; cdr3_aa: CASSQDPSGTDTQYF; j_call: TRBJ2-3; clone_size: .; d_call: TRBD2; v_call: TRBV4-1